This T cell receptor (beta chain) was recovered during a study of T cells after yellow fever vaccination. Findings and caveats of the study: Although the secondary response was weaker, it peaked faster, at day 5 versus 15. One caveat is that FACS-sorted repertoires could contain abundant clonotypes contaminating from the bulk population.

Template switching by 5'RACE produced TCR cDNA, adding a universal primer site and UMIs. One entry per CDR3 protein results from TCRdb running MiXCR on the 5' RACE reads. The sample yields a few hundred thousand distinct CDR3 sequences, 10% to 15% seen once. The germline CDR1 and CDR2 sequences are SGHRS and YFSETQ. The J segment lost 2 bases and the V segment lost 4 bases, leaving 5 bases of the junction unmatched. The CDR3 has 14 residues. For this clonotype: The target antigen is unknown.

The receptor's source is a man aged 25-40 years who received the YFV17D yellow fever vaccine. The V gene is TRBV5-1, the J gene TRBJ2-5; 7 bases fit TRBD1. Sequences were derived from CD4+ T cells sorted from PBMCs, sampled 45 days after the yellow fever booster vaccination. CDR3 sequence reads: CASSVGTAQETQYF. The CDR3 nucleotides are TGCGCCAGCAGCGTCGGGACAGCGCAAGAGACCCAGTACTTC.